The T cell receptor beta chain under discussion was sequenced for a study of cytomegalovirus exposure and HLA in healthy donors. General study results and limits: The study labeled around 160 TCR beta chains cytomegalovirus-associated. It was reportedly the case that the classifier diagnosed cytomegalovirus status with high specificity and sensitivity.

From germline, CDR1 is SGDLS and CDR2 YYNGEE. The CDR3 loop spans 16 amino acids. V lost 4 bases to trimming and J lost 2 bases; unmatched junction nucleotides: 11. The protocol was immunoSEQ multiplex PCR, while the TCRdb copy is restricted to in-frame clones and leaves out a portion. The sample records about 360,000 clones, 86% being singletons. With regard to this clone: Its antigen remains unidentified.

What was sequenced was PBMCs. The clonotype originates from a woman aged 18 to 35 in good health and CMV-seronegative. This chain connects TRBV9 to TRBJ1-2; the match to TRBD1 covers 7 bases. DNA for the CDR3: TGTGCCAGCAGCCCAGATCCAACAGGGGCAAACTATGGCTACACCTTC. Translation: CASSPDPTGANYGYTF.